A selection of T cell receptor beta chains follows, all from one sample in a study of blood T cell repertoires in COVID-19. Sequencing was performed with immunoSEQ multiplex PCR; in TCRdb, only in-frame clones are kept and a portion is missing. Among over 110,000 clones listed, approximately 87% were seen once. Sequenced: PBMCs or T cells enriched from blood (not recorded which). The receptors were gathered from a man in his fifties in a cohort exposed to, infected with or recovered from COVID-19 (not recorded which). The CDR3 runs from the conserved cysteine through the conserved F or W. D genes are given only for firm matches. Size tells how often a clone was seen (once, few, many) or the class of an expanded clone, and some rows leave it out.

cdr3_length j_call v_call d_call clone_size cdr3_nt cdr3_aa
13 TRBJ1-2 TRBV6-4 - - TGTGCCAGCAGTCTTGATCCGGGGTATGGCTACACCTTC CASSLDPGYGYTF
17 TRBJ2-5 TRBV18 TRBD2 once TGTGCCAGCTCACCACCGAGAAGCGGGAGAGGATCGGAGACCCAGTACTTC CASSPPRSGRGSETQYF
16 TRBJ1-1 TRBV7-9 TRBD1 - TGTGCCAGCAGATTCCCGTCCGGGACAGAGAACACTGAAGCTTTCTTT CASRFPSGTENTEAFF
14 TRBJ2-7 TRBV7-9 - - TGTGCCAGCAGCCCCCCAGGTAGCTCCTACGAGCAGTACTTC CASSPPGSSYEQYF
11 TRBJ2-3 TRBV29-1 - - TGCAGCGTTACTAGCACAGATACGCAGTATTTT CSVTSTDTQYF
13 TRBJ1-1 TRBV10-3 TRBD1 - TGTGCCATCAGTGGACAGGGCGGCACTGAAGCTTTCTTT CAISGQGGTEAFF
13 TRBJ2-5 TRBV28 - - TGTGCCAGCAGTTTATTACAGCTGGGGACCCAGTACTTC CASSLLQLGTQYF
16 TRBJ2-5 TRBV5-1 TRBD2 - TGCGCCAGCAGCTTGGCTAGCGGGGGGCAGGTCGAGACCCAGTACTTC CASSLASGGQVETQYF
12 TRBJ1-4 TRBV30 - - TGTGCCTGGAGTGTACAGGGAGAAAAACTGTTTTTT CAWSVQGEKLFF
18 TRBJ2-7 TRBV5-1 TRBD2 - TGCGCCAGCAGCTTGCCGGGACTAGCGGGAGCGGGCTCCTACGAGCAGTACTTC CASSLPGLAGAGSYEQYF
14 TRBJ2-7 TRBV9 TRBD2 - TGTGCCAGCAGTTATAGCGGGAGGCCTCGCGAGCAGTACTTC CASSYSGRPREQYF
13 TRBJ1-6 TRBV30 TRBD1 - TGTGCCTGGGGAAGACAGGGAAATTCACCCCTCCACTTT CAWGRQGNSPLHF
15 TRBJ1-2 TRBV5-1 - - TGCGCCAGCAGCTTGGTACTGTCGGACTCCTATGGCTACACCTTC CASSLVLSDSYGYTF
16 TRBJ2-4 TRBV18 - - TGTGCCAGCTCACCACCGAGACAGTCCTCCAAAAACATTCAGTACTTC CASSPPRQSSKNIQYF
15 TRBJ2-1 TRBV6-2/TRBV6-3 - - TGTGCCAGCAGTCCACCAGGACAGTCAAGGAATGAGCAGTTCTTC CASSPPGQSRNEQFF
14 TRBJ1-2 TRBV29-1 TRBD1 - TGCAGCGGGACCGGGACAGGGGGCATTAATGGCTACACCTTC CSGTGTGGINGYTF
15 TRBJ1-2 TRBV11-2 - - TGTGCCAGCAGCTCGTATGAGACAGGCGCCTATGGCTACACCTTC CASSSYETGAYGYTF
11 TRBJ2-1 TRBV4-1 - few TGCGCCAGCAGCCGCGGTGATGAGCAGTTCTTC CASSRGDEQFF
15 TRBJ2-1 TRBV24-1 TRBD1 - TGTGCCACCAGTGAGGGACAGGGGAGGACATATGAGCAGTTCTTC CATSEGQGRTYEQFF
11 TRBJ1-1 TRBV20-1 - - TGCAGCCCCACTTTGAACACTGAAGCTTTCTTT CSPTLNTEAFF
12 TRBJ1-2 TRBV9 - - TGTGCCAGCAGCGCCGACATTTATGGCTACACCTTC CASSADIYGYTF
13 TRBJ2-1 TRBV5-5 TRBD2 - TGTGCCAGCAGCTGGGAGGGCAACAATGAGCAGTTCTTC CASSWEGNNEQFF
18 TRBJ2-1 TRBV7-3 TRBD2 - TGTGCCAGCAGCTTAAATCTCCAGTCCGGGAGGTCCTACAATGAGCAGTTCTTC CASSLNLQSGRSYNEQFF
14 TRBJ1-5 TRBV18 - - TGTGCCAGCTCACCTGGACAGAGCAATCAGCCCCAGCATTTT CASSPGQSNQPQHF
14 TRBJ1-3 TRBV28 - - TGTGCCAGCAGCCCTGACAACTCTGGAAACACCATATATTTT CASSPDNSGNTIYF
14 TRBJ1-3 TRBV18 TRBD1 - TGTGCCAGCTCACCCACTGGACAGGGGGCTTCCATATATTTT CASSPTGQGASIYF
14 TRBJ1-2 TRBV28 - - TGTGCCAGCAGTACCTCTGGGGGGAGCTATGGCTACACCTTC CASSTSGGSYGYTF
16 TRBJ1-2 TRBV13 - - TGTGCCAGCAGCTTAGAGAATAGGGGGAAAGGAGAGGACTACACCTTC CASSLENRGKGEDYTF
13 TRBJ2-1 TRBV24-1 TRBD2 - TGTGCCACAGAGACTAGCGGTCCCGGTGAGCAGTTCTTC CATETSGPGEQFF